This is a list of T cell receptor beta chains from one sample in a study of blood T cell repertoires in COVID-19. Generated by immunoSEQ multiplex PCR, the TCRdb table keeps only in-frame clones and is missing some. The sample lists approximately 180,000 clones, approximately 85% occurring once. Material: peripheral blood. The receptors come from a man between 60 and 75 years old with acute or convalescent COVID-19. The CDR3 runs from the conserved cysteine through the conserved F or W. Each record gives: V gene, clone size, J gene, D gene, CDR3 protein, CDR3 DNA. A D gene is named only where the DNA matches it firmly. Only some rows state a clone size, as once, few, many or a class for expanded clones.

>TRBV24-1|.|TRBJ2-5|.
CATSDLARGGETQYF
TGTGCCACCAGTGATTTGGCCAGGGGCGGAGAGACCCAGTACTTC
>TRBV6-5|.|TRBJ2-7|.
CASSYSGTNHYEQYF
TGTGCCAGCAGTTACTCCGGGACAAACCACTACGAGCAGTACTTC
>TRBV7-9|.|TRBJ2-1|.
CASSRGSEQFF
TGTGCCAGCAGTCGAGGGAGTGAGCAGTTCTTC
>TRBV5-4|.|TRBJ2-2|.
CASNRVAGELFF
TGTGCCAGCAACAGGGTAGCCGGGGAGCTGTTTTTT
>TRBV29-1|.|TRBJ2-7|TRBD1
CSVEVGGQGTSYEQYF
TGCAGCGTTGAGGTGGGTGGACAGGGAACATCCTACGAGCAGTACTTC
>TRBV27|.|TRBJ2-2|TRBD2
CASSLSLGGRLSGELFF
TGTGCCAGCAGTTTATCCCTTGGCGGGAGATTGTCCGGGGAGCTGTTTTTT
>TRBV28|.|TRBJ2-7|.
CASGTPYEQYF
TGTGCCAGCGGGACTCCCTACGAGCAGTACTTC
>TRBV6-5|.|TRBJ2-6|.
CASSPSRRGANVLTF
TGTGCCAGCAGCCCGAGCAGGAGGGGGGCCAACGTCCTGACTTTC
>TRBV2|.|TRBJ1-2|.
CASSEGTKSYGYTF
TGTGCCAGCAGTGAAGGGACAAAGTCCTATGGCTACACCTTC
>TRBV7-9|few|TRBJ2-5|TRBD1
CASSLGDRGFETQYF
TGTGCCAGCAGCTTAGGGGACAGGGGGTTCGAGACCCAGTACTTC
>TRBV5-1|.|TRBJ2-2|TRBD1
CASRHGTGATGELFF
TGCGCCAGCAGGCATGGGACAGGTGCCACCGGGGAGCTGTTTTTT
>TRBV7-3|.|TRBJ2-7|TRBD1
CASSTTGQTYEQYF
TGTGCCAGCAGCACCACGGGACAGACCTACGAGCAGTACTTC
>TRBV6-6|.|TRBJ2-2|TRBD2
CASSYQPSGSTGELFF
TGTGCCAGCAGTTACCAGCCTAGCGGGAGCACCGGGGAGCTGTTTTTT
>TRBV24-1|.|TRBJ2-1|TRBD2
CATSDQSGLAGANEQFF
TGTGCCACCAGTGACCAAAGCGGGCTAGCGGGAGCCAATGAGCAGTTCTTC
>TRBV18|.|TRBJ1-5|TRBD1
CASSSDRVAPQHF
TGTGCCAGCTCCTCCGACAGGGTGGCTCCCCAGCATTTT
>TRBV6-4|.|TRBJ2-1|.
CASSVALRGEQFF
TGTGCCAGCAGTGTCGCCCTCCGGGGGGAGCAGTTCTTC
>TRBV29-1|.|TRBJ2-1|TRBD1
CSVTPGQAPYNEQFF
TGCAGCGTTACTCCGGGACAGGCCCCCTACAATGAGCAGTTCTTC
>TRBV5-1|.|TRBJ2-1|TRBD2
CASSPTSGSNEQFF
TGCGCCAGCAGCCCCACTAGCGGGAGCAATGAGCAGTTCTTC
>TRBV4-2|.|TRBJ2-5|TRBD2
CASSQNSGRAFQETQYF
TGTGCCAGCAGCCAAAACAGCGGGAGGGCGTTTCAAGAGACCCAGTACTTC
>TRBV28|once|TRBJ1-5|.
CASSLLRTAQHF
TGTGCCAGCAGTTTATTGAGAACGGCCCAGCATTTT
>TRBV5-1|.|TRBJ2-1|TRBD2
CASSLEAGVSEQFF
TGCGCCAGCAGCTTGGAAGCGGGAGTTAGTGAGCAGTTCTTC
>TRBV7-9|.|TRBJ1-1|.
CVVGRYTEAFF
TGTGTGGTTGGGAGGTACACTGAAGCTTTCTTT
>TRBV7-9|.|TRBJ2-5|TRBD2
CASIPSWRGRAWETQYF
TGTGCCAGCATCCCATCCTGGCGCGGGAGGGCTTGGGAGACCCAGTACTTC
>TRBV29-1|.|TRBJ2-3|.
CSAGDRKGPATGAETQYF
TGCAGCGCCGGGGACAGAAAAGGTCCCGCCACGGGGGCCGAGACGCAGTATTTT
>TRBV19|.|TRBJ2-7|.
CASSISSASYEQYF
TGTGCCAGTAGTATAAGTAGCGCTTCCTACGAGCAGTACTTC
>TRBV19|few|TRBJ1-2|TRBD1
CASSPHLDRGNYGYTF
TGTGCCAGTAGTCCTCACCTGGACAGGGGAAACTATGGCTACACCTTC
>TRBV3-1/TRBV3-2|.|TRBJ2-3|.
CASSARGRELDTQYF
TGTGCCAGCAGCGCCCGGGGGCGGGAGCTAGATACGCAGTATTTT
>TRBV18|.|TRBJ2-7|.
CASSPPGTPYEQYF
TGTGCCAGCTCACCTCCTGGCACCCCCTACGAGCAGTACTTC
>TRBV3-1/TRBV3-2|.|TRBJ1-5|.
CASSQDRGVRQPQHF
TGTGCCAGCAGCCAAGACAGGGGCGTTCGACAGCCCCAGCATTTT
>TRBV3-1/TRBV3-2|.|TRBJ2-2|.
CASSQDTGVAGELFF
TGTGCCAGCAGCCAAGATACGGGGGTGGCCGGGGAGCTGTTTTTT
>TRBV29-1|.|TRBJ2-2|.
CSVGRRAGGTGELFF
TGCAGCGTTGGGCGGCGGGCAGGGGGGACCGGGGAGCTGTTTTTT
>TRBV21-1|.|TRBJ2-5|.
CASSKLNRQSSKETQYF
TGTGCCAGCAGCAAATTAAACAGGCAGTCCTCTAAAGAGACCCAGTACTTC
>TRBV5-6|.|TRBJ1-6|.
CASSLRGQSNSPLHF
TGTGCCAGCAGCTTGAGGGGACAATCCAATTCACCCCTCCACTTT
>TRBV27|.|TRBJ1-6|.
CASSLVRAYNSPLHF
TGTGCCAGCAGTTTAGTGCGGGCCTATAATTCACCCCTCCACTTT
>TRBV19|.|TRBJ1-5|TRBD1
CASSTQGGNSNQPQHF
TGTGCCAGTAGTACACAGGGGGGGAATAGCAATCAGCCCCAGCATTTT
>TRBV12-3/TRBV12-4|.|TRBJ2-1|.
CASTSGIEQFF
TGTGCCAGCACCTCGGGGATTGAGCAGTTCTTC
>TRBV30|.|TRBJ2-2|.
CAWSALGANTGELFF
TGTGCCTGGAGCGCCCTGGGGGCAAACACCGGGGAGCTGTTTTTT
>TRBV11-2|.|TRBJ2-5|TRBD2
CASRGTSSRETQYF
TGTGCCAGCAGGGGGACTAGTTCAAGAGAGACCCAGTACTTC
>TRBV4-1|.|TRBJ1-1|.
CASSQVIVTGNTEAFF
TGCGCCAGCAGCCAAGTAATAGTCACGGGAAACACTGAAGCTTTCTTT
>TRBV6-1|.|TRBJ2-7|.
CASSDRQVGYEQYF
TGTGCCAGCAGTGATAGGCAGGTGGGCTACGAGCAGTACTTC
>TRBV7-3|few|TRBJ2-7|TRBD2
CASSSLAGGPYEQYF
TGTGCCAGCAGCTCCCTCGCGGGAGGGCCCTACGAGCAGTACTTC
>TRBV7-3|.|TRBJ2-1|.
CASSLGSEVNEQFF
TGTGCCAGCAGCTTGGGCTCCGAAGTCAATGAGCAGTTCTTC
>TRBV2|.|TRBJ2-3|TRBD1
CASRATGGGTDTQYF
TGTGCCAGCAGAGCGACAGGGGGCGGGACAGATACGCAGTATTTT
>TRBV28|.|TRBJ2-5|.
CASGSGEPSGETQYF
TGTGCCAGCGGGTCAGGGGAACCGTCGGGGGAGACCCAGTACTTC
>TRBV5-1|.|TRBJ2-7|.
CASSSEVGGTALPYEQYF
TGCGCCAGCAGCTCGGAGGTAGGGGGGACAGCGCTCCCCTACGAGCAGTACTTC
>TRBV4-1|.|TRBJ1-4|TRBD1
CASSQPGQGARNEKLFF
TGCGCCAGCAGCCAACCGGGACAGGGGGCGCGGAATGAAAAACTGTTTTTT
>TRBV3-1/TRBV3-2|.|TRBJ2-3|.
CASSQERTTSTDTQYF
TGTGCCAGCAGCCAAGAACGAACCACTAGCACAGATACGCAGTATTTT
>TRBV9|.|TRBJ2-2|.
CASSPRVWQGSSSSGELFF
TGTGCCAGCAGCCCTAGGGTGTGGCAGGGGAGTTCTTCGTCCGGGGAGCTGTTTTTT
>TRBV19|.|TRBJ2-1|TRBD2
CASSPRLAGAAMQFF
TGTGCCAGTAGTCCCAGACTAGCGGGAGCCGCAATGCAGTTCTTC
>TRBV5-1|.|TRBJ2-5|TRBD2
CASGPGLGQETQYF
TGCGCCAGCGGCCCAGGACTAGGACAAGAGACCCAGTACTTC
>TRBV28|.|TRBJ1-1|TRBD1
CASTRGGQGGEAFF
TGTGCCAGCACCAGAGGGGGCCAGGGGGGTGAAGCTTTCTTT